The 27 T cell receptor beta chains below come from one sample, sequenced in a study of T cells in Graves' hyperthyroidism and ophthalmopathy. Researchers amplified the TCR beta CDR3 regions from RNA transcripts. With the HTBI primer set, the TCR CDR3 went through a first round of RT-PCR. TCRdb itself ran the multiplex PCR reads through MiXCR, one entry per CDR3 protein. The sample has some 270,000 distinct CDR3 sequences, about an eighth seen once. The specimen sequenced was blood. The receptors stem from a woman younger than 45 with Graves' hyperthyroidism that later progressed to Graves' ophthalmopathy.

This clonotype was detected many times. The chain recombines TRBV7-2 with TRBJ2-1, with TRBD2 matching over 7 bases. CDR3 size: 14 residues. Germline values: CDR1 SGHTA, CDR2 FQGNSA. V lost 10 bases, J lost 6 bases, and 12 bases stayed unmatched. The CDR3 sequence is CATTRTGTINEQFF. The CDR3, as DNA: TGTGCCACCACTCGGACCGGGACTATCAATGAGCAGTTCTTC. Variable domain in full (rest from reference TRBV7-2 and TRBJ2-1): GAGVSQSPSNKVTEKGKDVELRCDPISGHTALYWYRQSLGQGLEFLIYFQGNSAPDKSGLPSDRFSAERTGGSVSTLTIQRTQQEDSAVYLCATTRTGTINEQFFGPGTRLTVL.

The V gene is TRBV30, the J gene TRBJ1-3; D uncertain. V was pared by 0 bases and J by 0 bases, with 6 bases between. In germline, CDR1 is GTSNPN, CDR2 SVGIG (reference sequence). The CDR3 extends over 14 amino acids. CDR3 in DNA: TGTGCCTGGAGTGTAGGAAACTCTGGAAACACCATATATTTT. This translates into CAWSVGNSGNTIYF.

This clonotype was observed a few times. The genes are TRBV2 and TRBJ2-1; either TRBD1 or TRBD2 may supply D (6 bases each). The CDR3 has 16 residues. CDR1 and CDR2 from the germline V gene are SNHLY and FYNNEI. The germline V and J ends were trimmed by 8 bases and 0 bases, with 17 bases remaining between them. CDR3 bases: TGTGCCAGCGGGGGGCGGGGTATAAGCTCCTACAATGAGCAGTTCTTC. It is translated as CASGGRGISSYNEQFF. Full variable domain (rest looked up from reference TRBV2 and TRBJ2-1): EPEVTQTPSHQVTQMGQEVILRCVPISNHLYFYWYRQILGQKVEFLVSFYNNEISEKSEIFDDQFSVERPDGSNFTLKIRSTKLEDSAMYFCASGGRGISSYNEQFFGPGTRLTVL.

Turning to this clonotype: A much more abundant neighbour one base away suggests this may be a read error. The chain links TRBV12-3 or TRBV12-4 to TRBJ1-5, with D hard to call. The CDR3 contains 15 residues. The CDR3 coding sequence is TGTCCCAGCAGCCTGGAACCCGATAGCAATCAGCCCCAGCATTTT. Amino acid sequence: CPSSLEPDSNQPQHF.

This clonotype was detected many times. J is TRBJ2-1 and V is TRBV27; D is perhaps TRBD2 (6 bases). CDR3 length equals 14 residues. The germline gives CDR1 MNHEY, CDR2 SMNVEV (reference sequence). The germline V and J ends were trimmed by 2 bases and 6 bases, with 11 bases remaining between them. The CDR3 DNA is TGTGCCAGCAGTTTAGGGCCGGGACTCAATGAGCAGTTCTTC. Translation gives CASSLGPGLNEQFF.

The CDR3 sequence is CASSSDRGSYEQFF. As DNA, the CDR3 is TGTGCCAGCAGTTCGGACAGGGGGTCCTACGAGCAGTTCTTC. The chain recombines TRBV6-2 or TRBV6-3 with TRBJ2-7; 10 bases fit TRBD1. The better agreement between TRBJ2-1 and the DNA end casts doubt on the J call. Germline CDR1 reads MNHEY; CDR2 reads SVGEGT. CDR3 length: 14 amino acids.

The chain uses TRBV5-4 and TRBJ1-1; D may be TRBD1 (6 bases). The CDR3 loop spans 15 amino acids. With 4 bases removed from V and 1 base from J, the gap between germline ends came to 14 bases. Germline lookup yields CDR1 SGHNT and CDR2 YYREEE (reference sequence). CDR3 sequence: CASSAGQLGNTEAFF. CDR3 sequence (DNA): TGTGCCAGCAGCGCGGGACAACTTGGGAACACTGAAGCTTTCTTT.

This clonotype has at least ten counts. This chain connects TRBV20-1 to TRBJ2-3; no clear D. CDR3 size: 14 residues. The V and J ends lost 3 bases and 6 bases respectively, with 16 bases between them. The germline V gene has CDR1 DFQATT and CDR2 SNEGSKA (reference sequence). CDR3 region: CSARSIVPADTQYF. The CDR3 region has the DNA TGCAGTGCTAGGTCTATTGTTCCCGCCGATACGCAGTATTTT.

This clonotype was detected many times. The chain is built from TRBV6-2 or TRBV6-3 and TRBJ2-1; tentative D call: TRBD2 (6 bases). The length of the CDR3 is 16 residues. Germline loops: CDR1 MNHEY, CDR2 SVGEGT. Trimming removed 5 bases at V and 4 bases at J, with 18 bases between. The CDR3 loop reads CASSPEILALYNEQFF. The CDR3 nucleotides read TGTGCCAGCAGTCCCGAAATCCTAGCGCTATACAATGAGCAGTTCTTC.

This clonotype was found many times. V and J are TRBV20-1 and TRBJ2-1; TRBD2 matches at 12 bases. J was trimmed by 8 bases and V by 5 bases; bases with no gene match: 7. Germline V CDR1 and CDR2: DFQATT, SNEGSKA (reference sequence). This CDR3 is built from 14 residues. The CDR3 region has the DNA TGCAGTGCTTGGACTAGCGGGAATCGGGATGAGCAGTTCTTC. This encodes CSAWTSGNRDEQFF.

The chain is built from TRBV4-2 and TRBJ2-5; the match to TRBD2 covers 14 bases. CDR1 is LGHNA, CDR2 YNFKEQ, per germline. With 0 bases clipped from V and 4 bases from J, the junction kept 13 bases outside the gene matches. This CDR3 has 20 amino acids. CDR3 DNA sequence: TGTGCCAGCAGCCAAGATCTCCCGGGACTAGCGGGAGTCCTCCCAGAGACCCAGTACTTC. It specifies CASSQDLPGLAGVLPETQYF.

The rearrangement uses TRBV5-6 and TRBJ2-7; a weak D match, TRBD1 (6 bases). CDR3 length: 12 amino acids. Germline CDR1 SGHDT, CDR2 YYEEEE. Trimming removed 2 bases at V and 9 bases at J, with 12 bases between. Written as DNA, the CDR3 is TGTGCCAGCAGCTTACAGGGCGGCGGGCAGTACTTC. This gives the protein CASSLQGGGQYF. The variable domain in full, with the rest retrieved from reference TRBV5-6 and TRBJ2-7, is DAGVTQSPTHLIKTRGQQVTLRCSPKSGHDTVSWYQQALGQGPQFIFQYYEEEERQRGNFPDRFSGHQFPNYSSELNVNALLLGDSALYLCASSLQGGGQYFGPGTRLTVT.

The sample holds many counts of this clonotype. The chain recombines TRBV4-1 with TRBJ1-4; D uncertain. This CDR3 comprises 18 residues. The germline V and J ends were trimmed by 1 base and 0 bases, with 15 bases remaining between them. Germline V lookup: CDR1 MGHRA, CDR2 YSYEKL. The CDR3 reads CASSQARQSYATNEKLFF. Here the CDR3 DNA reads TGCGCCAGCAGCCAAGCCCGCCAGTCCTATGCAACTAATGAAAAACTGTTTTTT.

A few counts support this clonotype. The V call is TRBV4-1, the J call TRBJ2-5; D not resolved. This CDR3 region has 17 residues. The V and J ends lost 4 bases and 2 bases respectively, with 20 bases between them. The germline V gene encodes CDR1 MGHRA and CDR2 YSYEKL. The CDR3 sequence: CASSPPLRTRPQETQYF. For the CDR3, the DNA is TGCGCCAGCAGCCCACCCCTCCGTACTCGGCCGCAAGAGACCCAGTACTTC.

This clonotype turned up a few times. The J gene is TRBJ2-3, the V gene TRBV9, with 11 bases that match TRBD2. The germline gives CDR1 SGDLS, CDR2 YYNGEE. The CDR3 is 16 amino acids. With V trimmed by 3 bases and J by 4 bases, 7 bases remained unmatched. In DNA, the CDR3 is TGTGCCAGCAGCGCACAGACTAGCGGGATAGCAGATACGCAGTATTTT. The encoded protein is CASSAQTSGIADTQYF. The full variable domain, rest sourced from reference TRBV9 and TRBJ2-3, is DSGVTQTPKHLITATGQRVTLRCSPRSGDLSVYWYQQSLDQGLQFLIQYYNGEERAKGNILERFSAQQFPDLHSELNLSSLELGDSALYFCASSAQTSGIADTQYFGPGTRLTVL.

This clonotype occurred many times. The chain uses TRBV3-1 and TRBJ1-5; D is ambiguous. This CDR3 has 14 amino acids. Germline V gene lookup returns CDR1 LGHDT and CDR2 YNNKEL (reference sequence). The germline V and J ends were trimmed by 0 bases and 1 base, with 4 bases remaining between them. CDR3 residues: CASSQDTSNQPQHF. CDR3 sequence (DNA): TGTGCCAGCAGCCAAGATACAAGCAATCAGCCCCAGCATTTT.

At least ten counts were recorded for this clonotype. The gene calls are TRBV18 and TRBJ2-5, with unresolved D. This CDR3 region has 12 residues. Germline CDR1 reads KGHSH; CDR2 reads LQKENI. The V end lost 4 bases, the J end lost 4 bases, and 7 bases lay between the germline ends. The CDR3 coding sequence is TGTGCCAGCTCACTATACCGAGAGACCCAGTACTTC. It encodes CASSLYRETQYF.

This clonotype was observed a few times. V and J are TRBV10-3 and TRBJ2-1; either TRBD1 or TRBD2 may fit D (6 bases each). The CDR3 is 16 amino acids. Trimming shortened V by 0 bases and J by 9 bases, and 18 bases separated the two germline ends. Germline CDR1 is ENHRY and CDR2 is SYGVKD. The CDR3, as DNA: TGTGCCATCAGTGAGTCGAAAGGGGGGAGCGGTAGTGAGCAGTTCTTC. As protein: CAISESKGGSGSEQFF.

This clonotype was picked up a small number of times. J is TRBJ2-7 and V is TRBV4-1; 12 bases are a match to TRBD2. Germline CDR1 reads MGHRA; CDR2 reads YSYEKL. J lost 0 bases, V lost 3 bases, and 15 bases had no gene match. The CDR3 is 20 amino acids. The CDR3 coding sequence is TGCGCCAGCAGCCACCCCGGGACGTACGGACTAGCGGGGCCCTCCTACGAGCAGTACTTC. Translated, it gives CASSHPGTYGLAGPSYEQYF.

This clonotype was counted many times. The chain carries TRBV12-3 or TRBV12-4 and TRBJ1-5, with 8 bases lining up with TRBD1. The CDR3 spans 13 residues. J gave up 7 bases and V 7 bases, and 6 bases lay outside the gene matches. CDR3 sequence reads: CASTPPGGQPQHF. The DNA for the CDR3 is TGTGCCAGCACCCCCCCAGGGGGCCAGCCCCAGCATTTT.

Turning to this clonotype: This may be a read error, as it is one base from a much larger clone. The V call is TRBV10-3, the J call TRBJ2-7, with 10 bases that match TRBD2. Per the germline V gene, CDR1 is ENHRY and CDR2 is SYGVKD. The length of the CDR3 is 15 residues. Here the CDR3 reads CAIRDSGRTPYEQYF. Written as DNA, the CDR3 is TGTGCCATCCGTGATAGCGGGAGGACCCCCTACGAGCAGTACTTC.

This clonotype has at least ten counts. The V call is TRBV6-1, the J call TRBJ1-5; D call uncertain. Germline V gene sequence: CDR1 MNHNS, CDR2 SASEGT. V dropped 7 bases and J dropped 8 bases, with 18 bases sitting between them. The length of the CDR3 is 14 residues. The CDR3 loop is CASNNPGGWEPQHF. CDR3 nucleotides: TGTGCCAGCAACAATCCGGGAGGATGGGAGCCCCAGCATTTT.

The table lists this clonotype with many counts. The chain links TRBV27 to TRBJ2-7; D tentatively reads TRBD1 or TRBD2 (5 bases each). V lost 2 bases, J lost 3 bases, and 11 bases lay in between. This CDR3 contains 14 residues. The germline gives CDR1 MNHEY, CDR2 SMNVEV (reference sequence). In DNA, the CDR3 is TGTGCCAGCAGTTTACGGGGCGGCCTCTACGAGCAGTACTTC. Its protein is CASSLRGGLYEQYF.

As concerns this clonotype: This may be a read error: a much more frequent sequence differs by one nucleotide. The chain employs TRBV7-9 and TRBJ2-6, with 8 bases that match TRBD1. The CDR3 length is 15 residues. V shed 7 bases and J 2 bases; nucleotides not matched to a gene: 4. The germline V gene encodes CDR1 SEHNR and CDR2 FQNEAQ (reference sequence). CDR3 sequence reads: CASTPQGAGANVLTF. The DNA for the CDR3 is TGTGCCAGCACCCCACAGGGGGCTGGGGCCAACGTCCTGACTTTC.

There are many counts of this clonotype. The chain joins TRBV2 to TRBJ2-5; 7 bases fit TRBD1. With V trimmed by 7 bases and J by 7 bases, 18 bases remained unmatched. This CDR3 is built from 16 residues. Germline V gene data show CDR1 as SNHLY and CDR2 as FYNNEI. The CDR3 DNA sequence: TGTGCCAGCACTGACGACCGGGACAGCTTCTTCGGGACCCAGTACTTC. Its translation: CASTDDRDSFFGTQYF.

The genes are TRBV4-1 and TRBJ2-7; D remains unclear. V shed 1 base and J shed 5 bases, with 15 bases lying between them. The CDR3 spans 15 residues. Per the germline V gene, CDR1 is MGHRA and CDR2 is YSYEKL. CDR3 bases: TGCGCCAGCAGCCAAGTGTCCGGGTTTTCTCACGAGCAGTACTTC. As protein: CASSQVSGFSHEQYF.

This clonotype was picked up a small number of times. Relative to the germline gene, one junction end is altered; a read error may explain this. This chain links TRBV20-1 with TRBJ2-5; D is perhaps TRBD2 (5 bases). Germline V gene lookup returns CDR1 DFQATT and CDR2 SNEGSKA (reference sequence). The CDR3 is made up of 10 amino acids. The CDR3: CSGKQETQYF. For the CDR3, the DNA is TGTTCGGGGAAACAAGAGACCCAGTACTTC.